The clone carrying this TCR beta chain was observed many times. What it recognizes is unknown. TCRdb analysed the RT-PCR reads with MiXCR anew, one entry per CDR3 protein. The profile shows 500,000 to 600,000 distinct CDR3 sequences, around 13% of them singletons. The sample belongs to a study of response to subunit inactivated influenza vaccine. Study outcomes and limitations: New T cells are recruited in small numbers by each seasonal influenza vaccination, according to the authors' suggestion.

The V end was cut by 2 bases, the J end by 5 bases, with 11 bases between. In germline, CDR1 is SGDLS, CDR2 YYNGEE. The CDR3 has 14 residues. The sequencing used PBMCs from blood, collected 45 days after vaccination. The chain has TRBV9 and TRBJ2-1; a possible D gene is TRBD1 (5 bases). This clonotype was obtained from a man aged 45-60 years who received an inactivated influenza vaccine. In DNA, the CDR3 is TGTGCCAGCAGCGTCTGGGGCGATAACAATGAGCAGTTCTTC. It codes for CASSVWGDNNEQFF.